This T cell receptor (beta chain) derives from a study of shared T cell receptors in the human thymus. Using immunoSEQ multiplex PCR, the repertoire was profiled, and TCRdb retains in-frame clones only, with some absent. In the table there are some 720,000 clones, around 87% of which are singletons. CDR1 is GTSNPN, CDR2 SVGIG, per germline (reference sequence). The V and J ends lost 1 base and 2 bases, in that order; junction bases with no gene match: 3. The CDR3 length is 14 residues. A further study also used this sample, focusing on human thymus T cells. Per that paper: Corrective heart surgery yielded the resections from which the thymus tissue came. Thymic and blood repertoires appeared to show biased V and J gene usage. Unrelated individuals had highly overlapping thymic repertoires, as reported in related research.

This clonotype was obtained from a boy younger than two with a congenital heart defect. V is TRBV30 and J is TRBJ2-3, with 7 bases matching TRBD1. The sample consisted of thymocytes. The CDR3 DNA reads TGTGCCTGGAGTGAGGACAGGTTCACAGATACGCAGTATTTT. Its translation: CAWSEDRFTDTQYF. Supplemented by reference TRBV30 and TRBJ2-3, the full variable domain reads SQTIHQWPATLVQPVGSPLSLECTVEGTSNPNLYWYRQAAGRGLQLLFYSVGIGQISSEVPQNLSASRPQDRQFILSSKKLLLSDSGFYLCAWSEDRFTDTQYFGPGTRLTVL.